This TCR beta chain was obtained from a study of T-cell memory formation after mild COVID-19. This clonotype was detected many times. TCRdb used MiXCR to reprocess the 5' RACE reads, holding one entry per CDR3 protein. The table has roughly 250,000 distinct CDR3 sequences, around 15% seen once. V was pared by 1 base and J by 5 bases, with 5 bases of the junction left unmatched. The CDR3 has 15 amino acids. Germline values: CDR1 SGHRS, CDR2 YFSETQ. V gene TRBV5-1 combines with J gene TRBJ2-5; 10 bases align to TRBD2. What was sequenced was PBMCs or a T cell subset sorted from them (not recorded which). The clonotype comes from a young man who had mild COVID-19 (a few samples of this study predate the infection). Cell type and time point are not known. The CDR3 region is CASSLQGTSVETQYF. CDR3 sequence (DNA): TGCGCCAGCAGCTTGCAGGGGACTAGCGTCGAGACCCAGTACTTC.